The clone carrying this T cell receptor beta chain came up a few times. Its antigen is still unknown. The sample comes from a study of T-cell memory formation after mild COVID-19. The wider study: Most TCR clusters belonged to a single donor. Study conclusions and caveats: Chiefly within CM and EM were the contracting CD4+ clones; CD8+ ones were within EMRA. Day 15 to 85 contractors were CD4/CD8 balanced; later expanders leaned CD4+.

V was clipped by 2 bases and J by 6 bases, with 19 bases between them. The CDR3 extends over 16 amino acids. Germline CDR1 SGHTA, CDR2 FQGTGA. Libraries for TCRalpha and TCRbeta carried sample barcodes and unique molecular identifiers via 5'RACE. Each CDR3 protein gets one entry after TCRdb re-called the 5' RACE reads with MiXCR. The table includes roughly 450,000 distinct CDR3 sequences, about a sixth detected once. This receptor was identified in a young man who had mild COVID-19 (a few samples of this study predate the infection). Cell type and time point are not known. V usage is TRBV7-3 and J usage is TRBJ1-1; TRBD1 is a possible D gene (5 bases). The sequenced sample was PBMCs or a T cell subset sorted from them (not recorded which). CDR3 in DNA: TGTGCCAGCAGCTTAGCCCCGGGGCCGGCTATATCTGAAGCTTTCTTT. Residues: CASSLAPGPAISEAFF.